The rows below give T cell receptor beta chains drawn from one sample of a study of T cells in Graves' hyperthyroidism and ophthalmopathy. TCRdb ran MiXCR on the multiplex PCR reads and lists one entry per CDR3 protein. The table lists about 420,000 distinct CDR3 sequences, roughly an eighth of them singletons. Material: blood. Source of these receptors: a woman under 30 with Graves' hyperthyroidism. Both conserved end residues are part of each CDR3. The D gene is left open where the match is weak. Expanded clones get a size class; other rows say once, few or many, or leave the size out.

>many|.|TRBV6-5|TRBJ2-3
CASSYSPGSTDTQYF
TGTGCCAGCAGTTACTCCCCAGGAAGCACAGATACGCAGTATTTT
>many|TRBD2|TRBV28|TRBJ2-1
CASSTQREGIYNEQFF
TGTGCCAGCAGTACCCAGCGGGAGGGAATCTACAATGAGCAGTTCTTC
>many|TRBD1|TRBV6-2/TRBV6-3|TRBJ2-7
CASSYGTATAYSYEQYF
TGTGCCAGCAGTTACGGGACAGCCACTGCATACTCCTACGAGCAGTACTTC
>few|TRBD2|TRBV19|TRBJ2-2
CATTRRGLLTGELFF
TGTGCCACCACCCGGCGGGGGTTGCTCACCGGGGAGCTGTTTTTT
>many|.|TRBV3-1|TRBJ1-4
CASSQDERFTNEKLFF
TGTGCCAGCAGCCAAGATGAGAGGTTTACTAATGAAAAACTGTTTTTT
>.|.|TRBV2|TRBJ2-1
CASSEADPRLVSRGEQFF
TGTGCCAGCAGCGAAGCGGATCCGAGACTAGTAAGTCGCGGCGAGCAGTTCTTC
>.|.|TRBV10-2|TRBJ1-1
CASSGAGTNTEAFF
TGCGCCAGCAGCGGGGCAGGGACGAACACTGAAGCTTTCTTT
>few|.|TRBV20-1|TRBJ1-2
CSARGDGYTF
TGCAGTGCTAGAGGGGACGGCTACACCTTC
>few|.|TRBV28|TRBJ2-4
CASSFSRQNLAKNIQYF
TGTGCCAGCAGTTTCAGTCGGCAGAATCTAGCCAAAAACATTCAGTACTTC
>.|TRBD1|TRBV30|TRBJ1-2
CAGGQELYGYTF
TGTGCCGGTGGACAGGAGTTATATGGCTACACCTTC
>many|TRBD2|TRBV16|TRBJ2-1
CASSPLAGGFRNEQFF
TGTGCCAGCAGCCCCCTTGCGGGAGGGTTTCGCAATGAGCAGTTCTTC
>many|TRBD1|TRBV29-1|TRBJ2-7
CSVALTPGQGYEQYF
TGCAGCGTTGCCTTAACCCCGGGACAGGGCTACGAGCAGTACTTC
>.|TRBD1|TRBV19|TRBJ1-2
CASSEDRAGGYTF
TGTGCCAGTAGTGAGGACAGGGCAGGTGGCTACACCTTC
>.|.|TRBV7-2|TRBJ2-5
CASSTTYQETQYF
TGTGCCAGCAGCACCACATACCAAGAGACCCAGTACTTC
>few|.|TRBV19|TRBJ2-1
CASSIPTLEVDEQFF
TGTGCCAGTAGTATCCCGACGCTCGAGGTAGATGAGCAGTTCTTC
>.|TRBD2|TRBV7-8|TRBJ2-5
CASSLVLLAGQETQYF
TGTGCCAGCAGCTTAGTACTGCTAGCGGGCCAAGAGACCCAGTACTTC
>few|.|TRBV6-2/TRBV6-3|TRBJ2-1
CASSYSLEDSSYYNEQFF
TGTGCCAGCAGTTACTCCCTTGAGGACAGTTCGTACTACAATGAGCAGTTCTTC
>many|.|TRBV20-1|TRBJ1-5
CSAAKGHSNQPQHF
TGCAGTGCTGCGAAGGGACACAGCAATCAGCCCCAGCATTTT
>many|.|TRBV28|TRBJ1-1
CASSFRRGVWAFF
TGTGCCAGCAGTTTTCGCAGGGGAGTTTGGGCTTTCTTT
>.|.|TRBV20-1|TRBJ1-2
CSARGGRGRGYTF
TGCAGTGCTAGGGGGGGGAGGGGTCGTGGGTACACCTTC
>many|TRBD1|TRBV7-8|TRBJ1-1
CASSPNRGLNTEAFF
TGTGCCAGCAGCCCCAACAGGGGACTGAACACTGAAGCTTTCTTT
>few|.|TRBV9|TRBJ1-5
CASSEGQAGPQHF
TGTGCCAGCAGCGAGGGGCAGGCAGGGCCCCAGCATTTT
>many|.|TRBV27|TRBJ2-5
CASPPRLSETQYF
TGTGCCAGCCCCCCTCGATTAAGTGAGACCCAGTACTTC
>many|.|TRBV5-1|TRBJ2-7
CASSLQGPYEQYF
TGTGCCAGCAGTCTACAGGGACCCTACGAGCAGTACTTC
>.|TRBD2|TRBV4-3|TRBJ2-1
CASSQDAVAGVGVF
TGCGCCAGCAGCCAAGATGCGGTAGCGGGAGTGGGGGTCTTC
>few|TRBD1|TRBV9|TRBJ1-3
CASSERTGGLTSGNTIYF
TGTGCCAGCAGCGAGCGGACAGGGGGCCTCACCTCTGGAAACACCATATATTTT
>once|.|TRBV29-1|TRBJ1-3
CGVVPREAGNTIYF
TGCGGCGTTGTCCCCAGGGAAGCTGGAAACACCATATATTTT
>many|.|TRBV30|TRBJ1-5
CAWTPRTRDNQPQHF
TGTGCCTGGACCCCACGGACAAGGGATAATCAGCCCCAGCATTTT
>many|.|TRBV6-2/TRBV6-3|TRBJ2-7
CASSLGLSVYEQYF
TGTGCCAGCAGTTTGGGACTCTCCGTCTACGAGCAGTACTTC
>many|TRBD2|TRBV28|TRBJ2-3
CASSSGIKTDTQYF
TGTGCCAGCAGTAGCGGGATAAAAACAGATACGCAGTATTTT
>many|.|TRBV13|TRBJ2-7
CASSLGRATYEQYF
TGTGCCAGCAGCTTAGGTCGGGCGACCTACGAGCAGTACTTC
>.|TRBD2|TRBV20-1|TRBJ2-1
CSASLASGKSQTSYNEQFF
TGCAGTGCTAGTTTGGCTAGCGGGAAATCCCAGACCTCCTACAATGAGCAGTTCTTC
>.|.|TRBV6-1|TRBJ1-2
CASSDLAGRSRYTF
TGTGCCAGCAGTGATCTTGCGGGTCGCTCGCGCTACACCTTC
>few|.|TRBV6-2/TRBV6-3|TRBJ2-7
CASSSGTEPYEQYF
TGTGCCAGCAGTTCCGGGACGGAGCCCTACGAGCAGTACTTC
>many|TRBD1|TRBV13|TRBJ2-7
CASSSSGTGFHEQYF
TGTGCCAGCAGCTCCTCCGGGACAGGGTTTCACGAGCAGTACTTC
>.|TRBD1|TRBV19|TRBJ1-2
CASTIGQDGYTF
TGTGCCAGTACCATCGGACAGGACGGCTACACCTTC
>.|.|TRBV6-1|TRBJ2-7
CASSTLAEGLYEQYF
TGTGCCAGCAGTACCCTTGCGGAGGGCCTATACGAGCAGTACTTC
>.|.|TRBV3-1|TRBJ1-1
CASSGLVNTEAFF
TGTGCCAGCAGCGGGCTGGTGAACACTGAAGCTTTCTTT
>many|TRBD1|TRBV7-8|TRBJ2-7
CASSLEGPGTGSEQYF
TGTGCCAGCAGCTTAGAGGGGCCCGGGACAGGGAGCGAGCAGTACTTC
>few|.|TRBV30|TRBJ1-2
CAGSDGVRQAGYGYTF
TGTGCCGGATCGGACGGGGTTAGACAGGCCGGTTATGGCTACACCTTC
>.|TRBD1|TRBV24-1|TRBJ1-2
CATSDSDRGASDGYTF
TGTGCCACCAGTGATTCTGACAGGGGGGCCTCAGATGGCTACACCTTC
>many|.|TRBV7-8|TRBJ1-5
CASSLGAGWHQPQHF
TGTGCCAGCAGCTTAGGCGCAGGGTGGCATCAGCCCCAGCATTTT
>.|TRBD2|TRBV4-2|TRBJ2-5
CASSQDASGRSETQYF
TGTGCCAGCAGCCAAGATGCTAGCGGGAGGTCAGAGACCCAGTACTTC
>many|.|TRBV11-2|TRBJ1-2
CASSLGPPDGYTF
TGTGCCAGCAGCTTAGGCCCCCCGGATGGCTACACCTTC
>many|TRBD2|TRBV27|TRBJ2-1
CASHPLLADLHNEQFF
TGTGCCAGCCATCCTCTTCTAGCGGACCTTCACAATGAGCAGTTCTTC
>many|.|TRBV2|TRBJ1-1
CASSVWTENTEAFF
TGTGCCAGCAGTGTGTGGACAGAAAACACTGAAGCTTTCTTT
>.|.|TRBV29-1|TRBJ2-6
CSSPTQDSGSGANVLTF
TGCAGTTCCCCAACACAGGATTCTGGCTCTGGGGCCAACGTCCTGACTTTC
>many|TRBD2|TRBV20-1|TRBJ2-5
CSAPGLADPGTQYF
TGCAGTGCCCCGGGACTAGCGGACCCAGGGACCCAGTACTTC
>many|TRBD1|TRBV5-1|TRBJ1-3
CASSLQGGGNTIYF
TGCGCCAGCAGCTTGCAGGGGGGCGGAAACACCATATATTTT
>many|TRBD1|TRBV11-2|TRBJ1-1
CASSRGQVDTEAFF
TGTGCCAGCAGCCGGGGACAGGTCGACACTGAAGCTTTCTTT
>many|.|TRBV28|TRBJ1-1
CASRPEAWNTEAFF
TGTGCCAGCAGGCCCGAGGCCTGGAACACTGAAGCTTTCTTT
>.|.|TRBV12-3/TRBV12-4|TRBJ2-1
CASSPLNRDTYNEQFF
TGTGCCAGCAGTCCCTTGAACCGGGACACATACAATGAGCAGTTCTTC
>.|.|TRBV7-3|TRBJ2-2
CASSPGVPLGEELFF
TGTGCCAGCAGCCCGGGGGTCCCCTTGGGGGAGGAGCTGTTTTTT
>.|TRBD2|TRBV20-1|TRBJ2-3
CSARGGASGRDTQYF
TGCAGTGCTAGAGGGGGGGCTAGCGGGAGAGATACGCAGTATTTT
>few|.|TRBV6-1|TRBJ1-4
CASSVAGRFNEKLFF
TGTGCCAGCAGTGTGGCGGGGCGGTTTAATGAAAAACTGTTTTTT
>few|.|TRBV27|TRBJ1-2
CASSLSGGHYGYTF
TGTGCCAGCAGTTTATCGGGGGGACACTATGGCTACACCTTC
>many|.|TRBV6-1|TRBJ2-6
CASTRIYGANVLTF
TGTGCCAGCACTAGGATTTACGGGGCCAACGTCCTGACTTTC
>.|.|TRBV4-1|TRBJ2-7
CASSQESRANEQYF
TGCGCCAGCAGCCAAGAGTCCAGGGCCAACGAGCAGTACTTC
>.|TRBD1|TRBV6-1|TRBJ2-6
CASRVGGGGANVLTF
TGTGCCAGCAGAGTAGGGGGCGGTGGGGCCAACGTCCTGACTTTC